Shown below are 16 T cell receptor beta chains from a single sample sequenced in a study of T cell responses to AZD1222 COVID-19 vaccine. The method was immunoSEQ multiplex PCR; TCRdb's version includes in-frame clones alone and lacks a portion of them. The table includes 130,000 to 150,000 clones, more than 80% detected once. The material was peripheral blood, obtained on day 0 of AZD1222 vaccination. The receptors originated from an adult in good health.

CDR3 loop: CASSLGVLEYQETQYF. The CDR3 nucleotides are TGTGCCAGCAGCCTGGGTGTGCTTGAGTACCAAGAGACCCAGTACTTC. This chain connects TRBV3-1 (or the pseudogene TRBV3-2) to TRBJ2-5; D is undetermined. The CDR3 has 16 residues. The germline V gene has CDR1 LGHDT and CDR2 YNNKEL (reference sequence). V gave up 4 bases and J gave up 0 bases, with 15 bases separating them.

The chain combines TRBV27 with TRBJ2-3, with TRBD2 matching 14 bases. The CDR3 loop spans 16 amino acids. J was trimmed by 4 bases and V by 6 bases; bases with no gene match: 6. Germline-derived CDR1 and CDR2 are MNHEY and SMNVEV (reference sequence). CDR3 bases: TGTGCCAGCAGGGGACTAGCGGGAGTCCGGGCAGATACGCAGTATTTT. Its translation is CASRGLAGVRADTQYF.

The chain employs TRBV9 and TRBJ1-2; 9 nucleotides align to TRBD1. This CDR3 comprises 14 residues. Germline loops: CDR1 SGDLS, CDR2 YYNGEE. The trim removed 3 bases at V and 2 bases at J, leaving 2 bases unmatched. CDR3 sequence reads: CASSGTGDNYGYTF. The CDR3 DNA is TGTGCCAGCAGCGGGACAGGGGACAACTATGGCTACACCTTC.

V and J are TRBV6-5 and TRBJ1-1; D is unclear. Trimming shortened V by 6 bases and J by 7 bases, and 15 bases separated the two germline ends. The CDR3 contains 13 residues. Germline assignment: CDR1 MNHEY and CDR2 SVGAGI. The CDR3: CASRGYPEVEAFF. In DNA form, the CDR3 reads TGTGCCAGCAGAGGTTATCCGGAGGTTGAAGCTTTCTTT.

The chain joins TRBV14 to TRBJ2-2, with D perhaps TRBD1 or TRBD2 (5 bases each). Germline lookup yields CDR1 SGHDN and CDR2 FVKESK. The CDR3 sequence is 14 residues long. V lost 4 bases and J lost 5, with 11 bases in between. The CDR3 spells CASSRLWGTGELFF. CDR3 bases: TGTGCCAGCAGCCGACTGTGGGGGACCGGGGAGCTGTTTTTT.

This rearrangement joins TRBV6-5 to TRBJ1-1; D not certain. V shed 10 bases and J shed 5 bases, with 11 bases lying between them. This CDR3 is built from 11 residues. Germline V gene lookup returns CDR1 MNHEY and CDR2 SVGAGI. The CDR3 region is CATGGVTEAFF. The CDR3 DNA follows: TGTGCCACTGGAGGAGTGACTGAAGCTTTCTTT.

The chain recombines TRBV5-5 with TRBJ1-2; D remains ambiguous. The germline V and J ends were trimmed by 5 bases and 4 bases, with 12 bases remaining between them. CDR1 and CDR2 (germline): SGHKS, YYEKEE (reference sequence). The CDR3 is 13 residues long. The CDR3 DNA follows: TGTGCCAGCAGTCCCGGGCTTCTCTATGGCTACACCTTC. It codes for CASSPGLLYGYTF. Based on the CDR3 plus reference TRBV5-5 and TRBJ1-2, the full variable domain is DAGVTQSPTHLIKTRGQQVTLRCSPISGHKSVSWYQQVLGQGPQFIFQYYEKEERGRGNFPDRFSARQFPNYSSELNVNALLLGDSALYLCASSPGLLYGYTFGSGTRLTVV.

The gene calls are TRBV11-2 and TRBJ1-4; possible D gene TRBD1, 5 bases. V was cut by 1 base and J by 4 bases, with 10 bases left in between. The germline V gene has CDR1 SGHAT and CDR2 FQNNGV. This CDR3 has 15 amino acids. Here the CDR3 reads CASSLVSGLNEKLFF. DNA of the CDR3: TGTGCCAGCAGCTTAGTGTCGGGGCTTAATGAAAAACTGTTTTTT.

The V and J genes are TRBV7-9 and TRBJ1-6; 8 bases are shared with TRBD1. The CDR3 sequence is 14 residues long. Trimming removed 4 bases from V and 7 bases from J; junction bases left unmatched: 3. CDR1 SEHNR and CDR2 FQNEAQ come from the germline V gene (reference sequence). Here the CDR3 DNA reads TGTGCCAGCAGCTCGACAGGGGCCAATTCACCCCTCCACTTT. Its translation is CASSSTGANSPLHF.

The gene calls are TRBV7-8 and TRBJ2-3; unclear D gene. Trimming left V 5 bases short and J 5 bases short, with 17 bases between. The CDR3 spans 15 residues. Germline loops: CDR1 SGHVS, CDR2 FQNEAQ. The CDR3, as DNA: TGTGCCAGCAGCCGAGGTCGGGTAGCAGGAGATACGCAGTATTTT. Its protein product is CASSRGRVAGDTQYF.

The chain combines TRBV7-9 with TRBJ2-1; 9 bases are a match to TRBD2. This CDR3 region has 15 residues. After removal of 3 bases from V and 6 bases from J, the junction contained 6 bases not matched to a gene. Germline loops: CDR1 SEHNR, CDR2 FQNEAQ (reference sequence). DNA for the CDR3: TGTGCCAGCAGCTTTGTGCGGGGGGGCCGCAATGAGCAGTTCTTC. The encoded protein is CASSFVRGGRNEQFF.

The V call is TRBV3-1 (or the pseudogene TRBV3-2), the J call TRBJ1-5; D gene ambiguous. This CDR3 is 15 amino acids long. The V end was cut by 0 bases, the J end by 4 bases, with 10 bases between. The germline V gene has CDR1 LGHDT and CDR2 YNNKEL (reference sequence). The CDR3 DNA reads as TGTGCCAGCAGCCAAGATATGGCTTTTAATCAGCCCCAGCATTTT. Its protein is CASSQDMAFNQPQHF.

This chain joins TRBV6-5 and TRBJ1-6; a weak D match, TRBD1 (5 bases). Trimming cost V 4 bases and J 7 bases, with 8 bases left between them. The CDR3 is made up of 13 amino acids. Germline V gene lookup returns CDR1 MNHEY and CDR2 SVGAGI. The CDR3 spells CASSFGGNSPLHF. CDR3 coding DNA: TGTGCCAGCAGTTTCGGGGGGAATTCACCCCTCCACTTT.

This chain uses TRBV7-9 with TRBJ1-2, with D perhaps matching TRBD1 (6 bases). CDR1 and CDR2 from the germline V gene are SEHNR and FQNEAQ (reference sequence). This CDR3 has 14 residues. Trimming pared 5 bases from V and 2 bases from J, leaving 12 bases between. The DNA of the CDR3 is TGTGCCAGCAGCACCCAAGGGGGGAACTATGGCTACACCTTC. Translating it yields CASSTQGGNYGYTF.

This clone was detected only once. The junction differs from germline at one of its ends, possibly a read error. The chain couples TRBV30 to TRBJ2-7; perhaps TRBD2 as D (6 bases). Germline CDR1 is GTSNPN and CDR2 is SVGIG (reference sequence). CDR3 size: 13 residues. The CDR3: CAWGTGRDSGGHF. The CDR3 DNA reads TGTGCCTGGGGGACGGGGCGGGACTCCGGGGGTCACTTC.

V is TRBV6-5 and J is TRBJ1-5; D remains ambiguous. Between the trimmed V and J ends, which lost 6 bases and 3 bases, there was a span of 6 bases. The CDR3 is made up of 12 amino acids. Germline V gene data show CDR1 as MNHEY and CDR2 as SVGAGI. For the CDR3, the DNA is TGTGCCAGCAGGGTAGTCAATCAGCCCCAGCATTTT. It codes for CASRVVNQPQHF.